This T cell receptor beta chain was documented in a study of cytomegalovirus exposure and HLA in healthy donors. This clone showed up just once. PCR was performed using 60 Vbeta and 13 Jbeta primers. The table came from immunoSEQ multiplex PCR; TCRdb's copy has only in-frame clones and leaves some out. The sample records just under 70,000 clones, approximately 80% being singletons. The CDR3 contains 16 residues. The trim removed 3 bases at V and 4 bases at J, leaving 6 bases unmatched. Germline loops: CDR1 SGHDT, CDR2 YYEEEE. Sequenced input: PBMCs. The receptor was derived from a human donor in good health. The genes are TRBV5-6 and TRBJ2-2, with 10 bases aligning to TRBD1. The CDR3 loop is CASSSDRGRITGELFF. In nucleotides, the CDR3 is TGTGCCAGCAGCTCTGACAGGGGGCGGATCACCGGGGAGCTGTTTTTT.